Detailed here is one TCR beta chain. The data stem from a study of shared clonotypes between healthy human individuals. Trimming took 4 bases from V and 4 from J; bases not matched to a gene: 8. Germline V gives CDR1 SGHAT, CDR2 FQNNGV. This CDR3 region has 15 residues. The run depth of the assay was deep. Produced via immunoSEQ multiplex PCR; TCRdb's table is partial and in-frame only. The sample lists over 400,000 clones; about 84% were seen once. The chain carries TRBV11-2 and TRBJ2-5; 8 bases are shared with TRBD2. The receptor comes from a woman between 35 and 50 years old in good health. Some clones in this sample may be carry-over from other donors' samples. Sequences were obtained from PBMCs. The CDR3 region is CASSSLWTSTETQYF. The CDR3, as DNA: TGTGCCAGCAGCTCACTCTGGACTAGCACAGAGACCCAGTACTTC.